This T cell receptor (beta chain) was profiled in a study of T-cell memory formation after mild COVID-19. Study information: The two donors had largely donor-specific TCR clusters. Study conclusions and caveats: Those CD4+ clones that contracted were mainly in CM and EM (CD8+ ones in EMRA). In second-wave clones peaking day 37, SARS-CoV-2 specificity remained unconfirmed.

TCRdb reprocessed the 5' RACE reads via MiXCR and lists one record per CDR3 protein. The sample holds about 200,000 distinct CDR3 sequences, more than 8% seen once. The V gene's germline CDR1 is SGHTA and CDR2 FQGNSA. The CDR3 contains 14 residues. The V gene lost 3 bases and the J gene lost 0 bases, with 6 bases spanning the gap. This clonotype appeared a few times. Its antigen is undetermined. This chain links TRBV7-2 with TRBJ1-3, with unresolved D. The TCR originated in a man aged 18 to 29 who had mild COVID-19 (a few samples of this study predate the infection). Cell type and time point are not known. The sequenced material came from PBMCs or a T cell subset sorted from them (not recorded which). In DNA, the CDR3 is TGTGCCAGCAGCTTTTGGAACTCTGGAAACACCATATATTTT. Its protein product is CASSFWNSGNTIYF.